A selection of T cell receptor beta chains follows, all from one sample in a study of shared clonotypes between healthy human individuals. TCRdb's table, derived via immunoSEQ multiplex PCR, lists solely in-frame clones and lacks some. This table holds 2.3 million or so clones, 93% found once. Sequencing was done on a sample of naive CD4+ T cells from PBMCs. The receptors shown here come from a young man in good health. Some clones in this sample may be carry-over from other donors' samples. Both conserved end residues are part of each CDR3. The D gene is left open where the match is weak. Part of the rows lack a size; the others show once, few, many or a class for expanded clones.

D gene,J gene,V gene,clone size,CDR3 DNA,CDR3 protein
.,TRBJ2-5,TRBV5-1,.,TGCGCCAGCAGCTTGGGGACCGAAGGGACCCAGTACTTC,CASSLGTEGTQYF
.,TRBJ2-5,TRBV6-1,.,TGTGCCAGCAGTGAACCGGGCAGGGTAGGAGAGACCCAGTACTTC,CASSEPGRVGETQYF
.,TRBJ1-2,TRBV7-9,once,TGTGCCAGCAGCTTAGCCGGTTATCTGGAGGGCTACACCTTC,CASSLAGYLEGYTF
.,TRBJ2-7,TRBV18,.,TGTGCCAGCTCACCACTCGGTGACTACGAGCAGTACTTC,CASSPLGDYEQYF
.,TRBJ1-1,TRBV12-5,.,TGTGCTAGTGGTTTCGCAGGGCAGGGATCTAACACTGAAGCTTTCTTT,CASGFAGQGSNTEAFF
.,TRBJ2-1,TRBV29-1,.,TGCAGCCACGCCCTGGGCCCCATCGATGAGCAGTTCTTC,CSHALGPIDEQFF
TRBD2,TRBJ2-3,TRBV28,once,TGTGCCAGCAGCGGGGGGACTAGTATAACAGATACGCAGTATTTT,CASSGGTSITDTQYF
.,TRBJ1-2,TRBV7-3,.,TGTGCCAGCAGCCCCATTCCGGGACAACCGCCAGGCTATGGCTACACCTTC,CASSPIPGQPPGYGYTF
TRBD1,TRBJ2-5,TRBV7-3,.,TGTGCCAGCAGCTTACCCACAGGGGCCAGAGAGACCCAGTACTTC,CASSLPTGARETQYF
.,TRBJ2-5,TRBV7-8,.,TGTGCCAGCGGGCGCAGGGCGGGGCAAGAGACCCAGTACTTC,CASGRRAGQETQYF
TRBD2,TRBJ2-1,TRBV7-3,.,TGTGCCAGCAGCTTCCCTAGCGGGAGGAGCCCACGCTCCTACAATGAGCAGTTCTTC,CASSFPSGRSPRSYNEQFF
TRBD1,TRBJ1-1,TRBV19,.,TGTGCCAGTAGTGTACAGGGGTCGGGCACTGAAGCTTTCTTT,CASSVQGSGTEAFF
.,TRBJ2-7,TRBV10-2,.,TGCGCCAGCAGTGCTGGCAGGGCCTACGAGCAGTACTTC,CASSAGRAYEQYF
TRBD1,TRBJ2-5,TRBV10-3,.,TGTGCCATCAGTGATCCCAGGGGGCAAGAGACCCAGTACTTC,CAISDPRGQETQYF
.,TRBJ2-3,TRBV28,.,TGTGCCGGAACCCGACGGATAGGGGATACGCAGTATTTT,CAGTRRIGDTQYF
.,TRBJ2-1,TRBV20-1,.,TGCAGTGCTAAGCTCCAGTATGAGCAGTTCTTC,CSAKLQYEQFF
.,TRBJ2-4,TRBV9,.,TGTGCCAGCAGCGTAGGGCAGGGGGCCAAAAACATTCAGTACTTC,CASSVGQGAKNIQYF
.,TRBJ2-1,TRBV25-1,.,TGTGCCAGCCAGGCGGAGGCTTACTACAATGAGCAGTTCTTC,CASQAEAYYNEQFF
.,TRBJ1-5,TRBV28,.,TGTGCCAGCAGTTTAATCGTGGGGCCCCAGCATTTT,CASSLIVGPQHF
TRBD2,TRBJ2-1,TRBV5-1,.,TGCGCCAGCAGCCCGGAGGGGGGGCGCGGGCTAGCGGGAGCCTACAATGAGCAGTTCTTC,CASSPEGGRGLAGAYNEQFF
TRBD2,TRBJ2-7,TRBV28,.,TGTGCCAGCAGTTCAAGACTAGCGGGATTCAACTCCTACGAGCAGTACTTC,CASSSRLAGFNSYEQYF
.,TRBJ1-5,TRBV5-1,few,TGCGCCAGCAGCTTGGGGTCTGGGAATCAGCCCCAGCATTTT,CASSLGSGNQPQHF
TRBD2,TRBJ2-3,TRBV4-1,.,TGCGCCAGCAGCCAAGATTCTGGTCTAGCGGGAGGGCGGCTAAGCACAGATACGCAGTATTTT,CASSQDSGLAGGRLSTDTQYF
TRBD2,TRBJ2-7,TRBV4-2,.,TGTGCCAGCAGCCTGACGACCGGGACTAGCGGGAGAGGAGGCTACGAGCAGTACTTC,CASSLTTGTSGRGGYEQYF
TRBD2,TRBJ2-1,TRBV4-1,.,TGCGCCAGCAGCCTATCAGGGGCGGGAGGTTTCAATGAGCAGTTCTTC,CASSLSGAGGFNEQFF
.,TRBJ1-6,TRBV5-1,.,TGCGCCAGCAGCACAGCCGGGAACTCACCCCTCCACTTT,CASSTAGNSPLHF
.,TRBJ2-2,TRBV27,.,TGTGCCAGCAGAGAGAGGGCCGGGGAGCTGTTTTTT,CASRERAGELFF
.,TRBJ1-5,TRBV6-5,.,TGTGCCAGCAGTTATGACAGAAATCAGCCCCAGCATTTT,CASSYDRNQPQHF
TRBD2,TRBJ2-3,TRBV7-3,.,TGTGCCAGCAGCTTAATGGGAGGGCCAAGATTCACGCAGTATTTT,CASSLMGGPRFTQYF
.,TRBJ2-7,TRBV28,.,TGTGCCAGCAGTTTAGTTACAGAGGGGCAGTACTTC,CASSLVTEGQYF
.,TRBJ2-3,TRBV7-8,.,TGTGCCAGCAGCTTAGTACTGAGCACAGATACGCAGTATTTT,CASSLVLSTDTQYF
.,TRBJ1-4,TRBV18,.,TGTGCCAGCTCATCAACCCAGACGGGTGAAAAACTGTTTTTT,CASSSTQTGEKLFF
TRBD2,TRBJ2-7,TRBV5-1,.,TGCGCCAGCAGCTTGCCTAGCGGGGGCCCCTACGAGCAGTACTTC,CASSLPSGGPYEQYF
.,TRBJ2-7,TRBV23-1,.,TGCGCCAGCAGTGTACCGGGGACCGTAACCGTGCGGCAGTACTTC,CASSVPGTVTVRQYF
.,TRBJ2-1,TRBV7-2,.,TGTGCCAGCAGCTTAGTGAGACTAGGCTACAATGAGCAGTTCTTC,CASSLVRLGYNEQFF
TRBD2,TRBJ2-1,TRBV11-2,once,TGTGCCAGCACCGGCCGGGGGGGATACAATGAGCAGTTCTTC,CASTGRGGYNEQFF
.,TRBJ2-3,TRBV7-6,.,TGTGCCAGCAGTCACGGCCTAAGCACAGATACGCAGTATTTT,CASSHGLSTDTQYF
.,TRBJ2-7,TRBV2,few,TGTGCCAGCAGTATCTACGAGCAGTACTTC,CASSIYEQYF
TRBD1,TRBJ1-5,TRBV2,.,TGTGCCAGCAGTGTCGAGAAGGGACAGGGGAGTAGCAATCAGCCCCAGCATTTT,CASSVEKGQGSSNQPQHF
TRBD1,TRBJ1-3,TRBV5-1,few,TGCGCCAGCAGACAGGAACCGGGACAGGGAGGAAACACCATATATTTT,CASRQEPGQGGNTIYF
TRBD1,TRBJ1-2,TRBV9,once,TGTGCCAGCAGCGTAGAGGCAGGGGGCGTCTATGGCTACACCTTC,CASSVEAGGVYGYTF